This T cell receptor beta chain was sequenced during a study of blood T cell repertoires in COVID-19. The study counted Cohort 3 donors as recovered given two negative PCRs, clearance, or symptom resolution. The data were produced by immunoSEQ multiplex PCR, yet TCRdb's version contains in-frame clones alone and is incomplete. The sample records fewer than 400,000 clones, over 80% being singletons. Germline CDR1 SGHAT, CDR2 FQNNGV. V shed 1 base and J 0 bases; nucleotides not matched to a gene: 8. This CDR3 contains 19 residues. The receptor's source is a man under 40 who had recovered from COVID-19. Sequencing was carried out using PBMCs or T cells enriched from blood (not recorded which). The rearrangement links TRBV11-2 to TRBJ2-1, with 11 bases identical to TRBD2. The CDR3 region has the DNA TGTGCCAGCAGCTTAGTGCTAGCGGGGGGACCTAGCTCCTACAATGAGCAGTTCTTC. Its translation is CASSLVLAGGPSSYNEQFF.